The clone carrying this TCR beta chain was counted between two and nine times. This entry is derived from a study of T cells in Graves' hyperthyroidism and ophthalmopathy. TCR beta CDR3 regions were amplified from RNA transcripts. When the TCR CDR3 underwent first-round RT-PCR, the HTBI primer set was used. Each CDR3 protein is one row after TCRdb ran MiXCR on the multiplex PCR reads. The table includes a few hundred thousand distinct CDR3 sequences, around a sixth detected once. Sequencing input: blood. The receptor's source is a woman in her forties or fifties with Graves' hyperthyroidism.

The DNA of the CDR3 is TGTGCCAGCAGTGGGGATAGCCCCTACGAGCAGTACTTC. This gives the protein CASSGDSPYEQYF. This rearrangement joins TRBV25-1 to TRBJ2-7; the D is unclear. This CDR3 has 13 residues. V was pared by 4 bases and J by 2 bases, with 9 bases between. Germline V gene sequence: CDR1 MGHDK, CDR2 SYGVNS.